This T cell receptor (beta chain) was sequenced for a study of cytomegalovirus exposure and HLA in healthy donors. The study ran its PCR with 60 Vbeta and 13 Jbeta primers. Using immunoSEQ multiplex PCR, the repertoire was profiled, and TCRdb retains in-frame clones only, with some absent. The sample shows some 97,000 clones, 75% of them seen only once. Study-level results: In a later analysis, at a false discovery rate of 0.05, under 20,000 TCR beta sequences were associated with HLA alleles. Researchers reported in a later analysis that a missense DCLRE1C variant was tied to TCR beta V- and J-gene trimming. TRBV6-2, TRBV6-3 and some other V segments were excluded as indistinguishable.

This clone was seen a few times. Its target is not known. CDR1 and CDR2 from the germline V gene are MNHEY and SMNVEV (reference sequence). V trimming: 4 bases; J trimming: 3 bases; junction bases outside the gene matches: 12. The CDR3 loop spans 16 amino acids. Sampled while nominally healthy, donors likely had unrecorded immune exposures. J is TRBJ2-7 and V is TRBV27, with 7 bases fitting TRBD1. The TCR was taken from a woman between 18 and 29 years old in good health and CMV-seropositive. Sequencing was carried out using PBMCs. CDR3 region: CASSSPRGTTYYEQYF. CDR3 in DNA: TGTGCCAGCAGTTCCCCCAGGGGGACCACTTACTACGAGCAGTACTTC.